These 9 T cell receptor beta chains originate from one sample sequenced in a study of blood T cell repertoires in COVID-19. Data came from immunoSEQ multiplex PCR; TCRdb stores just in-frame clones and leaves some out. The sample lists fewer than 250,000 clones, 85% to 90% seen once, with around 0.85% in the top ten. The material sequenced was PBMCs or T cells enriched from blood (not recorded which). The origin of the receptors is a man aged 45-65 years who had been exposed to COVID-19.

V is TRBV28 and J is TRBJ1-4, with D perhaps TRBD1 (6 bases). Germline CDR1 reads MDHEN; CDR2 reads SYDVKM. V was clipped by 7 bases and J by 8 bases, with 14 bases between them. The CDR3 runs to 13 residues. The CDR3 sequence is CASTRQVREKLFF. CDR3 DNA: TGTGCCAGCACCCGACAGGTCCGGGAAAAACTGTTTTTT. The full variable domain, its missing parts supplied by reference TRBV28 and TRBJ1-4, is DVKVTQSSRYLVKRTGEKVFLECVQDMDHENMFWYRQDPGLGLRLIYFSYDVKMKEKGDIPEGYSVSREKKERFSLILESASTNQTSMYLCASTRQVREKLFFGSGTQLSVL.

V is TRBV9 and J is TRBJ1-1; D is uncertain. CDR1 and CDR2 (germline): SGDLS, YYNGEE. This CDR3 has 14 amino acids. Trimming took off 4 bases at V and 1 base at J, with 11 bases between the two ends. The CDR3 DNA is TGTGCCAGCAGCCCCTTCCACGGGAACACTGAAGCTTTCTTT. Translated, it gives CASSPFHGNTEAFF.

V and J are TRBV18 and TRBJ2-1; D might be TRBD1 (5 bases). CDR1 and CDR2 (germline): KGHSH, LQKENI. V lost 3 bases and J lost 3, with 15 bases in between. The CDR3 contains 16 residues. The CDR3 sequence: CASSPGEAGFYNEQFF. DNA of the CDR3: TGTGCCAGCTCACCTGGTGAAGCAGGGTTCTACAATGAGCAGTTCTTC.

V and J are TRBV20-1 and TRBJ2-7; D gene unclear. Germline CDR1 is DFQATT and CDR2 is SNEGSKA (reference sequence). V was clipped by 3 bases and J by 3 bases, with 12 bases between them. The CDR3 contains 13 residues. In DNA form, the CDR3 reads TGCAGTGCTAGTAATAATCCGGGCTACGAGCAGTACTTC. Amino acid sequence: CSASNNPGYEQYF.

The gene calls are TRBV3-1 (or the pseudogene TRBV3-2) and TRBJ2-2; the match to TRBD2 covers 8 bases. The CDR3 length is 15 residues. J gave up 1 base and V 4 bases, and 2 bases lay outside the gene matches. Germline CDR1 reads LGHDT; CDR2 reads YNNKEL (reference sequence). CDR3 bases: TGTGCCAGCAGCCGCAGCGGGGGGAACACCGGGGAGCTGTTTTTT. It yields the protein CASSRSGGNTGELFF.

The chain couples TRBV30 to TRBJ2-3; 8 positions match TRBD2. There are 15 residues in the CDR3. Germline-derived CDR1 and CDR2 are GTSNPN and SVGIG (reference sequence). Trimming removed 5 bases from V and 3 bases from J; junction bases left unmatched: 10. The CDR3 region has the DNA TGTGCCTGGCGACCGGGACTAGGGGGGACAGATACGCAGTATTTT. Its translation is CAWRPGLGGTDTQYF. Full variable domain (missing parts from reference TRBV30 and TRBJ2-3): SQTIHQWPATLVQPVGSPLSLECTVEGTSNPNLYWYRQAAGRGLQLLFYSVGIGQISSEVPQNLSASRPQDRQFILSSKKLLLSDSGFYLCAWRPGLGGTDTQYFGPGTRLTVL.

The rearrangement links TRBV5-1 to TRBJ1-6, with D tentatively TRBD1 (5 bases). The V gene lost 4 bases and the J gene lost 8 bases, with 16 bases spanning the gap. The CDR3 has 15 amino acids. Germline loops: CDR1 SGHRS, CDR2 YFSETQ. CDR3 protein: CASSLYSGRDSPLHF. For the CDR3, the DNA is TGCGCCAGCAGCCTATACTCCGGCAGGGATTCACCCCTCCACTTT.

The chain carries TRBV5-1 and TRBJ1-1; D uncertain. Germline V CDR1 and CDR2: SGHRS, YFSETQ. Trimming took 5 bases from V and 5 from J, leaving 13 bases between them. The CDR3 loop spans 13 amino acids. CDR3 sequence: CASREDPVTEAFF. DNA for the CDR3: TGCGCCAGCAGGGAGGACCCCGTGACTGAAGCTTTCTTT.

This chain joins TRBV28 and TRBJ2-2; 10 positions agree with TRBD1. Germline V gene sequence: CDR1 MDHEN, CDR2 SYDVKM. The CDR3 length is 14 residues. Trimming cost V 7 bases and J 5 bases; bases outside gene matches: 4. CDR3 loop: CASTGQGKTGELFF. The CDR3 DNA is TGTGCCAGCACGGGACAGGGGAAGACCGGGGAGCTGTTTTTT.